This T cell receptor beta chain was identified during a study of T-cell reconstitution after alpha-beta-depleted transplantation in children. General study points: Surviving recipient T cells and thymic progenitors produced the high day-60 TCRbeta diversity seen in some patients. A year post-transplant, T-cell counts and diversity derived mostly from newly produced T cells. About two months after transplant, alpha-beta T cells reportedly came from several hundred expanded graft clones.

V lost 3 bases, J lost 5 bases, and 20 bases lay in between. This CDR3 contains 17 residues. The V gene's germline CDR1 is DFQATT and CDR2 SNEGSKA (reference sequence). Note on this clonotype: What it binds is not known.

The library targeted TCRbeta and was prepared with unique molecular identifiers. TCRdb recomputed calls from the PCR reads with MiXCR, one row per CDR3 protein. The sample holds about 300,000 distinct CDR3 sequences; almost 8% are singletons and the top ten take about 8.2%. The rearrangement links TRBV20-1 to TRBJ1-6, with D hard to call. The specimen was peripheral blood, collected 360 days after TCRalphabeta/CD19-depleted stem cell transplant. The receptor was isolated from a female patient younger than 10 who had a stem cell transplant for Fanconi anemia, so the T cells may come from the graft donor. CDR3 in amino acids: CSASPPLIRKDNSPLHF. CDR3 DNA: TGCAGTGCTAGCCCCCCTCTTATCCGGAAGGATAATTCACCCCTCCACTTT.